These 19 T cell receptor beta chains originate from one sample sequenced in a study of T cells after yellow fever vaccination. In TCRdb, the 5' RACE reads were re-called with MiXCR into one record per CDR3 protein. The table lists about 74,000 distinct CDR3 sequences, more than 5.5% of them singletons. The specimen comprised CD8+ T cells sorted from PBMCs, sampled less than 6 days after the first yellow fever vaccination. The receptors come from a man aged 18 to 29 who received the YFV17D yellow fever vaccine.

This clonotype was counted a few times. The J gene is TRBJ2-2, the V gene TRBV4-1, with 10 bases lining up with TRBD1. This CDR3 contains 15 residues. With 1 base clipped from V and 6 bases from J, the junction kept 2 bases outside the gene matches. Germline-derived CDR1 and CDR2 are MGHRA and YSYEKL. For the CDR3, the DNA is TGCGCCAGCAGCCAAGCTGGGACAGGGGCCGGGGAGCTGTTTTTT. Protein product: CASSQAGTGAGELFF.

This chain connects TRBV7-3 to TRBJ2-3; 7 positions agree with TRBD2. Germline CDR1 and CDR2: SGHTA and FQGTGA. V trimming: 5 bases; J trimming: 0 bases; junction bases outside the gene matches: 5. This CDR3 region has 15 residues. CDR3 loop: CASSASGSSTDTQYF. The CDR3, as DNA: TGTGCCAGCAGCGCTAGCGGATCTAGCACAGATACGCAGTATTTT.

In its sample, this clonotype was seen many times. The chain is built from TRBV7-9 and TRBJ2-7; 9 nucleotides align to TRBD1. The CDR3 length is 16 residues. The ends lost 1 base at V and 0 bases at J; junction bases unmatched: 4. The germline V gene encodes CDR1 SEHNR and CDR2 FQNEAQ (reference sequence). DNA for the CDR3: TGTGCCAGCAGCTTAGTTGGGACAGGGATCTCCTACGAGCAGTACTTC. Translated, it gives CASSLVGTGISYEQYF.

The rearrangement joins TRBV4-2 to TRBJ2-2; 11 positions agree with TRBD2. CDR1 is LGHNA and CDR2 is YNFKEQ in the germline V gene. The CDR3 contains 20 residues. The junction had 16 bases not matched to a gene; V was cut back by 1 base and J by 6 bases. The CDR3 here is CASSQVGGLAVSASPGELFF. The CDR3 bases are TGTGCCAGCAGCCAAGTAGGGGGACTAGCGGTATCTGCCTCCCCCGGGGAGCTGTTTTTT.

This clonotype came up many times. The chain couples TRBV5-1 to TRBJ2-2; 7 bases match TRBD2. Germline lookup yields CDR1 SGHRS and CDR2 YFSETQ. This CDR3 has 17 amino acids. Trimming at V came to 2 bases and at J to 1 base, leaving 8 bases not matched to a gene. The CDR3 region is CASSFGSGAKNTGELFF. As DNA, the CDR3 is TGCGCCAGCAGCTTTGGCAGCGGGGCAAAGAACACCGGGGAGCTGTTTTTT.

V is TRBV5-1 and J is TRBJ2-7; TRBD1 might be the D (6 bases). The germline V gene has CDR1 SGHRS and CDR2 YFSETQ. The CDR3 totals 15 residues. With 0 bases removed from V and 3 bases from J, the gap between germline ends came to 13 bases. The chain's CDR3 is CASSLGEGVYYEQYF. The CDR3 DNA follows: TGCGCCAGCAGCTTGGGCGAGGGGGTCTACTACGAGCAGTACTTC.

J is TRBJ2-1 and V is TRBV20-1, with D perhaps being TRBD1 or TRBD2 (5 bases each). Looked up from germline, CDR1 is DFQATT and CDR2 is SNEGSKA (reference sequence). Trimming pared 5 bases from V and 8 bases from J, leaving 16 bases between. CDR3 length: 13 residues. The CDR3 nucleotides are TGCAGTGCTGGGGGACGGTCTAGCTATGAGCAGTTCTTC. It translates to CSAGGRSSYEQFF.

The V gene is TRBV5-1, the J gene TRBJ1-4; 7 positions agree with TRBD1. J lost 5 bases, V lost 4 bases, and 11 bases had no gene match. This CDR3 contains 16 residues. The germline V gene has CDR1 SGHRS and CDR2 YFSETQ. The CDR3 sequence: CASSKRPGQLNEKLFF. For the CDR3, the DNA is TGCGCCAGCAGCAAGCGCCCGGGACAGCTAAATGAAAAACTGTTTTTT. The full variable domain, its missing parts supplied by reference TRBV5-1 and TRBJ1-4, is KAGVTQTPRYLIKTRGQQVTLSCSPISGHRSVSWYQQTPGQGLQFLFEYFSETQRNKGNFPGRFSGRQFSNSRSEMNVSTLELGDSALYLCASSKRPGQLNEKLFFGSGTQLSVL.

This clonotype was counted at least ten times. The CDR3 sequence is CASSLAQGGNYEQYF. CDR3 bases: TGTGCCAGCAGCTTAGCGCAAGGGGGGAACTACGAGCAGTACTTC. The chain combines TRBV7-6 with TRBJ2-7; D may correspond to TRBD1 or TRBD2 (6 bases each). This CDR3 is built from 15 residues. Germline assignment: CDR1 SGHVS and CDR2 FNYEAQ. Trimming cost V 0 bases and J 3 bases, with 12 bases left between them. Full variable domain (missing parts from reference TRBV7-6 and TRBJ2-7): GAGVSQSPRYKVTKRGQDVALRCDPISGHVSLYWYRQALGQGPEFLTYFNYEAQQDKSGLPNDRFSAERPEGSISTLTIQRTEQRDSAMYRCASSLAQGGNYEQYFGPGTRLTVT.

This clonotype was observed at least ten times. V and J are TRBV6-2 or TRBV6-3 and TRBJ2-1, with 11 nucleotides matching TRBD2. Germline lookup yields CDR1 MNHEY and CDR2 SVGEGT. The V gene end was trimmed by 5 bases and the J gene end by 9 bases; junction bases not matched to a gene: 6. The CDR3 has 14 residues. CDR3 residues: CASSISGGAVEQFF. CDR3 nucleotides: TGTGCCAGCAGTATTAGCGGGGGGGCGGTTGAGCAGTTCTTC.

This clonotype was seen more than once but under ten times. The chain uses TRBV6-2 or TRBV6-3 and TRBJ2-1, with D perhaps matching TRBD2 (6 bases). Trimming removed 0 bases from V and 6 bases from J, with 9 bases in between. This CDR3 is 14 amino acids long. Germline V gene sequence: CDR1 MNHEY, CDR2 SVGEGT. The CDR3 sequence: CASSYSPGGNEQFF. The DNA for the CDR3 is TGTGCCAGCAGTTACTCCCCCGGGGGCAATGAGCAGTTCTTC.

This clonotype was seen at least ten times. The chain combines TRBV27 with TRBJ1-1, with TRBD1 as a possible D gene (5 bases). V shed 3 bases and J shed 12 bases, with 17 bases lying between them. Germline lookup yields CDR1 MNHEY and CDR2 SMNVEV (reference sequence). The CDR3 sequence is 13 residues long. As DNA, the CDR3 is TGTGCCAGCAGTTTTATTAAGGGGCAGTGGCCTTTCTTT. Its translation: CASSFIKGQWPFF.

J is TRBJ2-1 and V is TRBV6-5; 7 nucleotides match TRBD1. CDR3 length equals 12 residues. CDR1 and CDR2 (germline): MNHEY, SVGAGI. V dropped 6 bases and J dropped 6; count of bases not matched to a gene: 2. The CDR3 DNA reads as TGTGCCAGCAGGAGGGGGCGCAATGAGCAGTTCTTC. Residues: CASRRGRNEQFF.

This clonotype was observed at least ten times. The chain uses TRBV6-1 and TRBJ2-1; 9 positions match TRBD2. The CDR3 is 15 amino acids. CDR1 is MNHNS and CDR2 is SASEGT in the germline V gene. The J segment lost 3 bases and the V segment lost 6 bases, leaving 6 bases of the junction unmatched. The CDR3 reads CASSPLAGHYNEQFF. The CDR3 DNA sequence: TGTGCCAGCAGCCCTCTAGCGGGGCACTACAATGAGCAGTTCTTC.

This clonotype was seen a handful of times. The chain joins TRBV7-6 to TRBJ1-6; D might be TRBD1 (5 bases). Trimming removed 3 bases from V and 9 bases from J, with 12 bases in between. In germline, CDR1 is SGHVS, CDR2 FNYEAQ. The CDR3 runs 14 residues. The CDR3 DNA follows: TGTGCCAGCAGCTTCGCAGGGTTCGTTTCACCCCTCCACTTT. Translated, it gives CASSFAGFVSPLHF.

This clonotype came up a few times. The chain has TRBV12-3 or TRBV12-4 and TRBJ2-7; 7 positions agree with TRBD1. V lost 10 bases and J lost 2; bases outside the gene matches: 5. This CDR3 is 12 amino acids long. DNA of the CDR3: TGTGCCACCCGGGACAGCACCTACGAGCAGTACTTC. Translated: CATRDSTYEQYF.

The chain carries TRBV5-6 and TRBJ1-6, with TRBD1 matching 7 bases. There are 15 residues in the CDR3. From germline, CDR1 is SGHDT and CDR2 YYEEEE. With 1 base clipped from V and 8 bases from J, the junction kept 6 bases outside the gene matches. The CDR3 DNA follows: TGTGCCAGCAGCTTGTTAAACAGGGGTGATTCACCCCTCCACTTT. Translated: CASSLLNRGDSPLHF.

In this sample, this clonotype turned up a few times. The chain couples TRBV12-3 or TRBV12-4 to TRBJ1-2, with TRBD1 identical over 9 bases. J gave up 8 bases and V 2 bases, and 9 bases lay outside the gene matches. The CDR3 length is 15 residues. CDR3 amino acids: CASSLRPGQGNGYTF. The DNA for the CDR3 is TGTGCCAGCAGTTTAAGGCCCGGACAGGGGAACGGCTACACCTTC.

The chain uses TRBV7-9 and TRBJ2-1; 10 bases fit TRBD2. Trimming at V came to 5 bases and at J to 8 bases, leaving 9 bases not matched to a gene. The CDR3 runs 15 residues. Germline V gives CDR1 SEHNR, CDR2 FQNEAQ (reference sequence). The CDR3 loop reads CASSALAGAHDEQFF. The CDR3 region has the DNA TGTGCCAGCAGCGCCCTAGCGGGGGCCCACGATGAGCAGTTCTTC.